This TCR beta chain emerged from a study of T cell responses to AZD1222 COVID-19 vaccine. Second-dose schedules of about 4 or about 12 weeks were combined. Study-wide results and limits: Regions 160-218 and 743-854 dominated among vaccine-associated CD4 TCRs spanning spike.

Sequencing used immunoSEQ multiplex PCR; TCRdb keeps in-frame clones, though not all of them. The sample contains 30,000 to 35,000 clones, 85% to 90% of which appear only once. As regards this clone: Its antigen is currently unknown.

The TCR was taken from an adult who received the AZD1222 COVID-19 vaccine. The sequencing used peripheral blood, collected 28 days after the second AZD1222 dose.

The CDR3 coding sequence is TGCAGCTCAAGGGAGCGCCAAGAGACCCAGTACTTC. Amino acids: CSSRERQETQYF. The rearrangement uses TRBV29-1 and TRBJ2-5; D possibly corresponds to TRBD2 (5 bases). This CDR3 is 12 amino acids long. The V and J ends lost 8 bases and 1 base respectively, with 11 bases between them. Germline V gene data show CDR1 as SQVTM and CDR2 as ANQGSEA. The full variable domain, its missing parts supplied by reference TRBV29-1 and TRBJ2-5, is SAVISQKPSRDICQRGTSLTIQCQVDSQVTMMFWYRQQPGQSLTLIATANQGSEATYESGFVIDKFPISRPNLTFSTLTVSNMSPEDSSIYLCSSRERQETQYFGPGTRLLVL.